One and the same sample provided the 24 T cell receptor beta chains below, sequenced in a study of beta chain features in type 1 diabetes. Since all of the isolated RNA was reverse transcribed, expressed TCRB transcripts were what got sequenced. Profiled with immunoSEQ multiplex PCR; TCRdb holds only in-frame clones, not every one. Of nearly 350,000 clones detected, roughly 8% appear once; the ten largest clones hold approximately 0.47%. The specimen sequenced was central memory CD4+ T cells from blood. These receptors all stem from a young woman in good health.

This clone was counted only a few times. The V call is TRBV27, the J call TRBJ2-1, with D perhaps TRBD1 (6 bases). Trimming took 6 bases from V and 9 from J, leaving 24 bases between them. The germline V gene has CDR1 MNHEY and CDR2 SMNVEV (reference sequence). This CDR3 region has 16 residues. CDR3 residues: CASSPSRDTFVGEQFF. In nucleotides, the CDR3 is TGTGCCAGCAGCCCCTCCCGGGACACCTTTGTGGGTGAGCAGTTCTTC.

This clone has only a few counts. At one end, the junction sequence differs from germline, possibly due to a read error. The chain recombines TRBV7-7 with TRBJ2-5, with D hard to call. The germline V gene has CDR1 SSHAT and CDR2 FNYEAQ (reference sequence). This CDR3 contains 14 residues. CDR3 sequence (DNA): TGTGCTAGCAGCTCCCGGCTGTACCAAGAGACCCAGTACTTC. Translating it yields CASSSRLYQETQYF.

CDR3 in amino acids: CASSQAVSGTSFYEQYF. DNA of the CDR3: TGTGCCAGCAGCCAAGCGGTCAGCGGGACAAGCTTTTACGAGCAGTACTTC. The V and J genes are TRBV4-2 and TRBJ2-7, with a tentative D call TRBD2 (7 bases). The CDR3 has 17 residues. Germline values: CDR1 LGHNA, CDR2 YNFKEQ. V shed 1 base and J shed 4 bases, with 20 bases lying between them.

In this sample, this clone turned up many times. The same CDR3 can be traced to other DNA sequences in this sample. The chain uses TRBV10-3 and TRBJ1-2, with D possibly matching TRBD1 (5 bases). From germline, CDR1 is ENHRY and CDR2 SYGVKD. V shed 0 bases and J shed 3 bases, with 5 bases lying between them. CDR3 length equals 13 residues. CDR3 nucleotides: TGTGCCATCAGTGAGTCGGGGGACTATGGCTACACCTTC. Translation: CAISESGDYGYTF.

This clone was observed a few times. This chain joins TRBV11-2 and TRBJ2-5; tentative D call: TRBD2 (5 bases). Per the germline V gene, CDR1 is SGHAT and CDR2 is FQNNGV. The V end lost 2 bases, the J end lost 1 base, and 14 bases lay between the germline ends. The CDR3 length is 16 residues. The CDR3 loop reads CASSLSLGSGQETQYF. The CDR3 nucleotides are TGTGCCAGCAGCTTATCTCTAGGAAGCGGCCAAGAGACCCAGTACTTC.

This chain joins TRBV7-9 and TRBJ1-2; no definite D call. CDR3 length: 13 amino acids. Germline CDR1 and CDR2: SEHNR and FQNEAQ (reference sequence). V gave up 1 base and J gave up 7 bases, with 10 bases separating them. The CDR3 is CASSLGSLVGYTF. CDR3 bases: TGTGCCAGCAGCTTAGGCAGCCTTGTTGGCTACACCTTC.

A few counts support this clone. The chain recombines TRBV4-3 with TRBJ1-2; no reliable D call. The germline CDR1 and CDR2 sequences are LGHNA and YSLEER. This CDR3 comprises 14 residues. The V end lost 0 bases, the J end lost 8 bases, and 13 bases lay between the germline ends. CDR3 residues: CASSQETKGRGYTF. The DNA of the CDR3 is TGCGCCAGCAGCCAAGAGACTAAGGGAAGAGGCTACACCTTC.

The CDR3 sequence is CASSLNNEQFF. The CDR3 bases are TGCGCCAGCAGCCTAAACAATGAGCAGTTCTTC. The gene calls are TRBV5-1 and TRBJ2-1; D ambiguous. The length of the CDR3 is 11 residues. The germline CDR1 and CDR2 sequences are SGHRS and YFSETQ. V lost 4 bases and J 5 bases, leaving 4 bases between the germline ends.

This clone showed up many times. CDR3 loop: CASRNGNTEAFF. The CDR3 DNA reads as TGTGCCAGCCGCAACGGGAACACTGAAGCTTTCTTT. The chain employs TRBV10-3 and TRBJ1-1, with D hard to call. CDR1 ENHRY and CDR2 SYGVKD come from the germline V gene. The length of the CDR3 is 12 residues. Trimming pared 10 bases from V and 1 base from J, leaving 10 bases between.

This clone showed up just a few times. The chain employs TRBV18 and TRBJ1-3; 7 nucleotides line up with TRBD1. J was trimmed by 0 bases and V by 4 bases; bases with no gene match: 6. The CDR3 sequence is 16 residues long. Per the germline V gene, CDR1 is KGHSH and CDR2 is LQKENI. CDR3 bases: TGTGCCAGCTCACTCTCACAGGGGCACTCTGGAAACACCATATATTTT. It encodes CASSLSQGHSGNTIYF.

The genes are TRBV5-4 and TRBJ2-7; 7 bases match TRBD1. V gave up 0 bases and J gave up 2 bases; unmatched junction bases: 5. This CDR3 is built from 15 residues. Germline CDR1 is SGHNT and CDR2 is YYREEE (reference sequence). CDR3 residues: CASSLGQGGTYEQYF. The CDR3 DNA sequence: TGTGCCAGCAGCTTGGGACAGGGCGGTACCTACGAGCAGTACTTC.

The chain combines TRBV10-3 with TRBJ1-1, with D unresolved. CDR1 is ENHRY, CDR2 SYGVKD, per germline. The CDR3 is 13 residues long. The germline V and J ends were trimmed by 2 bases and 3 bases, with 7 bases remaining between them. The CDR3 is CAISEMRYTEAFF. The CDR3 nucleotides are TGTGCCATCAGTGAGATGCGGTACACTGAAGCTTTCTTT.

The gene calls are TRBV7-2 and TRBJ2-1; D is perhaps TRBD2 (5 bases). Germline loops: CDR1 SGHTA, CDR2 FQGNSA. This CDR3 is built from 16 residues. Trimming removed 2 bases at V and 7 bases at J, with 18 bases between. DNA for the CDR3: TGTGCCAGCAGCTTATTGGGTCCTCTGAGCGGAAATGAGCAGTTCTTC. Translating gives CASSLLGPLSGNEQFF.

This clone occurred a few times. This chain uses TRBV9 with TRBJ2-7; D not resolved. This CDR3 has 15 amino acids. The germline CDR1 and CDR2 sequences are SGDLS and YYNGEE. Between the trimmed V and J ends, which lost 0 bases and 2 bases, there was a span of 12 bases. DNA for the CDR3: TGTGCCAGCAGCGTAGGGTCGGATAAGGCCTACGAGCAGTACTTC. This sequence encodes CASSVGSDKAYEQYF.

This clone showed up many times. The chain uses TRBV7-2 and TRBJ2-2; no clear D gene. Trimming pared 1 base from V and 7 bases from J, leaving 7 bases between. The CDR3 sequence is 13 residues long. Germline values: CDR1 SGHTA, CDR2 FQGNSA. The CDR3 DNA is TGTGCCAGCAGCTTAGAAGGGCTCGGGGAGCTGTTTTTT. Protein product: CASSLEGLGELFF.

The CDR3 nucleotides are TGTGCCAGCAGCTCAGGGGGGACTCGCACAGATACGCAGTATTTT. Its protein product is CASSSGGTRTDTQYF. V is TRBV7-9 and J is TRBJ2-3; maybe TRBD1 (7 bases). CDR3 length equals 15 residues. Per germline, CDR1 SEHNR and CDR2 FQNEAQ (reference sequence). V gave up 4 bases and J gave up 1 base, with 12 bases separating them.

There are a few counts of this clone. In DNA form, the CDR3 reads TGTGCCAGCAGCAAGGCCAGACAGGGATACCTACTGGAGCAGTACTTC. Protein product: CASSKARQGYLLEQYF. The J gene is TRBJ2-5, the V gene TRBV21-1; the table's D call of TRBD1 was not tested on the DNA. TRBV21-1 corresponds to a pseudogene. The CDR3 covers 16 residues.

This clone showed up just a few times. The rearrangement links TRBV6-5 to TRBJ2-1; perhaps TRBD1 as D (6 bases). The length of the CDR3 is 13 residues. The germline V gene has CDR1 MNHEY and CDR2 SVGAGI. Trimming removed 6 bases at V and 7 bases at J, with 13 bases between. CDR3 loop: CASSAHTGNEQFF. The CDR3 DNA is TGTGCCAGCAGCGCTCACACAGGGAATGAGCAGTTCTTC.

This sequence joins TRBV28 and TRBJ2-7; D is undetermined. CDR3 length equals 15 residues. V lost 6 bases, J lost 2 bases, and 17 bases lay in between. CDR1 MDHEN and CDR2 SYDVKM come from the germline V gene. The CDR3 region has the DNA TGTGCCAGCAGCTCCCCCAGGACCGGCGCCTACGAGCAGTACTTC. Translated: CASSSPRTGAYEQYF.

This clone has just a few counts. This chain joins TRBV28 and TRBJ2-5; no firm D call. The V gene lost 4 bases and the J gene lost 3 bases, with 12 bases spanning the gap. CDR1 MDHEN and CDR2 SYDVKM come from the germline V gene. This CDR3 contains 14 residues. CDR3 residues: CASSSRIKKETQYF. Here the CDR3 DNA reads TGTGCCAGCAGTTCCCGTATTAAAAAAGAGACCCAGTACTTC. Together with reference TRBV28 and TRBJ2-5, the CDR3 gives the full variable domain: DVKVTQSSRYLVKRTGEKVFLECVQDMDHENMFWYRQDPGLGLRLIYFSYDVKMKEKGDIPEGYSVSREKKERFSLILESASTNQTSMYLCASSSRIKKETQYFGPGTRLLVL.

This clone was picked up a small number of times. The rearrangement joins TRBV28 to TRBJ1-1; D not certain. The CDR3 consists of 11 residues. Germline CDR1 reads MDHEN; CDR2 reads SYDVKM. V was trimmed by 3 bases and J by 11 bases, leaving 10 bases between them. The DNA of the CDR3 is TGTGCCAGCAGTTTTCCCCGGGGTGCTTTCTTT. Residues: CASSFPRGAFF.

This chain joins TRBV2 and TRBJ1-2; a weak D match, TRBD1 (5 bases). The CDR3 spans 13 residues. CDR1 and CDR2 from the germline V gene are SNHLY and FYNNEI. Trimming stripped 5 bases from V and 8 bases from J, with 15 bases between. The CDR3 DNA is TGTGCCAGCAGTTGGGACCCCAGAGGGGGCTACACCTTC. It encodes CASSWDPRGGYTF.

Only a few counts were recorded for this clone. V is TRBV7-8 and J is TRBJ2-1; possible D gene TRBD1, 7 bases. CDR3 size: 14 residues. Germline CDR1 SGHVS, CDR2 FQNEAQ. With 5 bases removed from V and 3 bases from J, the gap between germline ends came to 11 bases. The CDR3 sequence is CASSQGGNYNEQFF. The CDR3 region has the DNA TGTGCCAGCAGCCAGGGGGGAAACTACAATGAGCAGTTCTTC.

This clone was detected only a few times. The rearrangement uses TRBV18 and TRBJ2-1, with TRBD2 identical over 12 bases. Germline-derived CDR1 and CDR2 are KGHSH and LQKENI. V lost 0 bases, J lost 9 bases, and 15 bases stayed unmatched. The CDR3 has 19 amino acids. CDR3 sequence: CASSPPRLAGVGSSGEQFF. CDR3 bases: TGTGCCAGCTCACCACCCCGACTAGCGGGAGTAGGCAGTTCAGGTGAGCAGTTCTTC. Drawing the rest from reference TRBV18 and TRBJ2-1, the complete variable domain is NAGVMQNPRHLVRRRGQEARLRCSPMKGHSHVYWYRQLPEEGLKFMVYLQKENIIDESGMPKERFSAEFPKEGPSILRIQQVVRGDSAAYFCASSPPRLAGVGSSGEQFFGPGTRLTVL.